The 2 T cell receptor beta chains reported below all come from one sample, sequenced in a study of T cell repertoires in aging, cancer and after chemotherapy. Amplification of TCR beta used genomic DNA extracted from peripheral blood. Rearranged V-D-J TRB sequences were amplified with a mixed TRB-A/B primer pool. Using its own MiXCR run on the multiplex PCR reads, TCRdb lists one record per CDR3 protein. This table holds about 10,000 distinct CDR3 sequences, less than 45% found once. Sequencing was performed on blood. The receptor set was obtained from a human donor in good health.

This chain joins TRBV27 and TRBJ2-7; the match to TRBD1 covers 8 bases. This CDR3 has 14 amino acids. The germline gives CDR1 MNHEY, CDR2 SMNVEV (reference sequence). V lost 6 bases, J lost 2 bases, and 6 bases stayed unmatched. CDR3 sequence (DNA): TGTGCCAGCAGAACGGGACAGGTCCCCTACGAGCAGTACTTC. This encodes CASRTGQVPYEQYF.

The rearrangement joins TRBV7-3 to TRBJ1-1; D may be TRBD1 (5 bases). Germline V lookup: CDR1 SGHTA, CDR2 FQGTGA. V lost 7 bases and J lost 7, with 16 bases in between. This CDR3 spans 13 amino acids. The CDR3 region has the DNA TGTGCCAGCACCCTAACCCCAGGGAGTGAAGCTTTCTTT. Translated: CASTLTPGSEAFF.